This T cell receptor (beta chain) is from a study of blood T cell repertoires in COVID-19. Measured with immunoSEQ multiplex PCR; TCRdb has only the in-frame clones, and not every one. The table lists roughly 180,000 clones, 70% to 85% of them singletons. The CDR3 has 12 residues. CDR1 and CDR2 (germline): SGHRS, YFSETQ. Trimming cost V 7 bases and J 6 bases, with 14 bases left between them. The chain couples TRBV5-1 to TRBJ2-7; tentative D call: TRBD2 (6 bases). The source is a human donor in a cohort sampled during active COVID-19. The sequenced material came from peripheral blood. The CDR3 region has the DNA TGCGCCAGCCGGGACTTATTCGGCGAGCAGTACTTC. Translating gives CASRDLFGEQYF.